The clone carrying this T cell receptor beta chain was seen a single time. Its cognate antigen is unknown. TCRdb reprocessed the PCR reads with MiXCR, giving one entry per CDR3 protein. The sample records approximately 30,000 distinct CDR3 sequences, 45% to 65% being singletons. The time point was: late sampling 161 to 241 days after vaccination in a few convalescent patients. The data derive from a study of vaccination and CD4 T cells after COVID-19. The wider study: In the convalescent cohort, there were six males and four females, two of them Hispanic. Samples after vaccination came a median approximately 2.5 months past dose two, ranging 14 to 241.

Study-wide results and limits: With convalescent patients, a median about 90% of reactive clones emerged solely after vaccination. From roughly 21 to 40, the median of SARS-CoV-2-reactive clonotypes rose without reaching significance.

Sequenced material: CD4+ T cells from blood, taken about 7 months after SARS-CoV-2 vaccination. This clonotype was sampled from a human donor who had recovered from COVID-19.

The DNA of the CDR3 is TGTGCCAGCAGCTTAACCCTAACTGGCGATGAGCAGTTCTTC. Amino acid sequence: CASSLTLTGDEQFF. The chain has TRBV7-3 and TRBJ2-1; D unclear. The CDR3 is 14 residues long. CDR1 SGHTA and CDR2 FQGTGA come from the germline V gene. Trimming removed 0 bases from V and 8 bases from J, with 11 bases in between.